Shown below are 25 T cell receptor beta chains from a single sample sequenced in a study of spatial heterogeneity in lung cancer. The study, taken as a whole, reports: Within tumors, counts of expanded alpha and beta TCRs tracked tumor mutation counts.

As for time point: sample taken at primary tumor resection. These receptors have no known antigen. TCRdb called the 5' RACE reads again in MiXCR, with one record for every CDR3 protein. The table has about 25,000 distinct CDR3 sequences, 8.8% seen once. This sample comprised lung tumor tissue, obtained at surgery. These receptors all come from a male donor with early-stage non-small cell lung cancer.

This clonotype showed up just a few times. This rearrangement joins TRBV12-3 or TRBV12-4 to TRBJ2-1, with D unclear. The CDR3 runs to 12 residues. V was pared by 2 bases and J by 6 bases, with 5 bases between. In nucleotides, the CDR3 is TGTGCCAGCAGTTTATTCGGCAATGAGCAGTTCTTC. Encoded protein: CASSLFGNEQFF.

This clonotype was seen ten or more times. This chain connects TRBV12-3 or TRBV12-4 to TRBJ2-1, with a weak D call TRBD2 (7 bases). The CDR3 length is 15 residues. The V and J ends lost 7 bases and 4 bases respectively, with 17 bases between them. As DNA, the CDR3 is TGTGCCAGCACAACGGGGGGCCTCCTTTACAATGAGCAGTTCTTC. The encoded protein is CASTTGGLLYNEQFF.

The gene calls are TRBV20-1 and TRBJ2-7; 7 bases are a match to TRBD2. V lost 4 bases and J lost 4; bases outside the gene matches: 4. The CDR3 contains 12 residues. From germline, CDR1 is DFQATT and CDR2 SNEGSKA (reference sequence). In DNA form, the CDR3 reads TGCAGTGCTACGGACGGGGGGTACGAGCAGTACTTC. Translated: CSATDGGYEQYF.

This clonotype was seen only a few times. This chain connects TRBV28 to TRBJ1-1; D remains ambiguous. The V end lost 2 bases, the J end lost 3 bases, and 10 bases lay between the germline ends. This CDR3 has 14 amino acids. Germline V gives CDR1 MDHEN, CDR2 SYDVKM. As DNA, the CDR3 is TGTGCCAGCAGTTTAGGTAGCAGATACACTGAAGCTTTCTTT. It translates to CASSLGSRYTEAFF.

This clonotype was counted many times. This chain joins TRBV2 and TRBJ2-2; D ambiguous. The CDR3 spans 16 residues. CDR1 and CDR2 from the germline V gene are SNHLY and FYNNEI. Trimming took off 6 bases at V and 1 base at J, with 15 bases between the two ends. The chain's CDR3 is CASSDRFTKNTGELFF. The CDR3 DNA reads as TGTGCCAGCAGCGATCGGTTTACCAAGAACACCGGGGAGCTGTTTTTT.

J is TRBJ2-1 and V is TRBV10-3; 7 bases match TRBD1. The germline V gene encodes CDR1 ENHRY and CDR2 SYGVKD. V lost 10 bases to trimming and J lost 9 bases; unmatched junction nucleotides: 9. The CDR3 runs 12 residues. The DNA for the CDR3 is TGTGCCACAGAGACAGGGTCGGGTGAGCAGTTCTTC. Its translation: CATETGSGEQFF.

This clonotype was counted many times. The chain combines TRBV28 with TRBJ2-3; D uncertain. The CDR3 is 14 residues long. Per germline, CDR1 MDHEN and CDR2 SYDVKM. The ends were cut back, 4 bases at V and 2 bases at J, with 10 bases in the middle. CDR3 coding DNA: TGTGCCAGCAGTTACAGAGACAACACAGATACGCAGTATTTT. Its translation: CASSYRDNTDTQYF.

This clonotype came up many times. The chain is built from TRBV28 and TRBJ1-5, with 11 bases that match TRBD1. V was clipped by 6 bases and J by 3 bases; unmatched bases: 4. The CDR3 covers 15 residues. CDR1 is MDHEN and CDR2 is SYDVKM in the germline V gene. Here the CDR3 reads CASRGTGGFNQPQHF. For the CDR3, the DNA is TGTGCCAGCAGGGGGACAGGGGGTTTCAATCAGCCCCAGCATTTT.

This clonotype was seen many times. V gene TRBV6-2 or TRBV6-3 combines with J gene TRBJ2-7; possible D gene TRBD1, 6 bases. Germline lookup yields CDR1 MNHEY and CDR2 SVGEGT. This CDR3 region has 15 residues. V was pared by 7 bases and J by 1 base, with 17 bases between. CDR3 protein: CASTATIDRSYEQYF. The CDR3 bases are TGTGCCAGCACCGCAACGATAGACAGGTCCTACGAGCAGTACTTC.

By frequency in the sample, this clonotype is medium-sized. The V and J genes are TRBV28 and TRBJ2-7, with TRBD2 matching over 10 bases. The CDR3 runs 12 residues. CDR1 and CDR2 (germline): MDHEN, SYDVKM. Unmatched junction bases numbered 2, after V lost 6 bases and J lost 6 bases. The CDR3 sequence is CASSRTSGEQYF. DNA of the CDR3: TGTGCCAGCAGCCGGACTAGCGGCGAGCAGTACTTC.

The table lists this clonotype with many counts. CDR3 coding DNA: TGTGCCAGCAGTTTTACTACTAGCGGGAGAAATACGCAGTATTTT. Encoded protein: CASSFTTSGRNTQYF. The genes are TRBV27 and TRBJ2-3, with TRBD2 matching over 11 bases. The length of the CDR3 is 15 residues. Germline lookup yields CDR1 MNHEY and CDR2 SMNVEV (reference sequence). V shed 3 bases, J shed 7 bases, and the junction held 6 bases outside the gene matches.

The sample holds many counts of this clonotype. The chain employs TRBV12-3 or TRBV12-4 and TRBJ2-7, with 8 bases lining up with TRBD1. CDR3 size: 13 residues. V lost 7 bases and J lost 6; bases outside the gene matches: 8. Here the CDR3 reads CASTFSDRGEQYF. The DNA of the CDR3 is TGTGCCAGCACCTTCTCCGACAGGGGCGAGCAGTACTTC.

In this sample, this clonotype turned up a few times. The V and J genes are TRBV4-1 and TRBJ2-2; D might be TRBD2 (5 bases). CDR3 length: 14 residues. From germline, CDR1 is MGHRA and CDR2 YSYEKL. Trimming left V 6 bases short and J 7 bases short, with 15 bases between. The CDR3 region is CASSLERDIGELFF. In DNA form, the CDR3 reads TGCGCCAGCAGTCTCGAACGGGATATCGGGGAGCTGTTTTTT.

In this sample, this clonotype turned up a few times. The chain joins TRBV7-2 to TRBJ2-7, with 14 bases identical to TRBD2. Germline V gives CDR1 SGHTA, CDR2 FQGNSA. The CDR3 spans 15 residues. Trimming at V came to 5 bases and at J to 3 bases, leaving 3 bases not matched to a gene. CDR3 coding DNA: TGTGCCAGCAGCAGCGGACTAGCGGGAGGCTACGAGCAGTACTTC. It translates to CASSSGLAGGYEQYF.

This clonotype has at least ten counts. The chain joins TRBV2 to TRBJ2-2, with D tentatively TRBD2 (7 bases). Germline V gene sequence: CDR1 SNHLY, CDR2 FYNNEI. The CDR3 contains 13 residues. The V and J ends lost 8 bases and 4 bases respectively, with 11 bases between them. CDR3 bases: TGTGCCAGCCGAGGGGGGGGCACCGGGGAGCTGTTTTTT. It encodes CASRGGGTGELFF. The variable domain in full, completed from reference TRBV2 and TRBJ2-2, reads EPEVTQTPSHQVTQMGQEVILRCVPISNHLYFYWYRQILGQKVEFLVSFYNNEISEKSEIFDDQFSVERPDGSNFTLKIRSTKLEDSAMYFCASRGGGTGELFFGEGSRLTVL.

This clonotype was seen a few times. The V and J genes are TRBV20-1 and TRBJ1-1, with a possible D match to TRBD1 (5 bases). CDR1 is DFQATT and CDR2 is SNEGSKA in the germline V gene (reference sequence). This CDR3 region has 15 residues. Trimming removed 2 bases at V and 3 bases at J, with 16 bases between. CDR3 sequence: CSARSQGRFDTEAFF. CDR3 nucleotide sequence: TGCAGTGCTAGATCCCAGGGTAGATTCGACACTGAAGCTTTCTTT.

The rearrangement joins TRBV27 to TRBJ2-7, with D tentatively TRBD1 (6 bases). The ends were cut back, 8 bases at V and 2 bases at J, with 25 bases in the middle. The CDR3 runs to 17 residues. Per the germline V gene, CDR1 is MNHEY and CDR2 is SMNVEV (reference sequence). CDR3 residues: CASRLRGRAGAPYEQYF. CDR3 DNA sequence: TGTGCCAGCCGATTAAGGGGCCGGGCAGGGGCACCCTACGAGCAGTACTTC.

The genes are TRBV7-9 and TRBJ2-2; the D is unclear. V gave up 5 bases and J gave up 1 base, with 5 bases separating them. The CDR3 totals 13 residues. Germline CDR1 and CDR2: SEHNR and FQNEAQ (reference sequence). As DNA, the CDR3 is TGTGCCAGCAGCCATGAGAACACCGGGGAGCTGTTTTTT. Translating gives CASSHENTGELFF.

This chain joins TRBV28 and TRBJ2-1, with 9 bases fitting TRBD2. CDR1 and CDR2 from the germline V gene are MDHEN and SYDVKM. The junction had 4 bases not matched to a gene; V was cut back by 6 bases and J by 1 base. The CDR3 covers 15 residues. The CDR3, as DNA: TGTGCCAGCAGGATAGCGGGAGTGTCCTACAATGAGCAGTTCTTC. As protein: CASRIAGVSYNEQFF.

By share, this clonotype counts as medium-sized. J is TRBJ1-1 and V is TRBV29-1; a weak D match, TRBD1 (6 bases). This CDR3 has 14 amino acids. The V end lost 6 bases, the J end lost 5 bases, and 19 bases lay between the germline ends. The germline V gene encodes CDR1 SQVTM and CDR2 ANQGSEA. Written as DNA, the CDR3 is TGCAGCGTCGGACAGAGTTCGGGAGGGACTGAAGCTTTCTTT. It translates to CSVGQSSGGTEAFF.

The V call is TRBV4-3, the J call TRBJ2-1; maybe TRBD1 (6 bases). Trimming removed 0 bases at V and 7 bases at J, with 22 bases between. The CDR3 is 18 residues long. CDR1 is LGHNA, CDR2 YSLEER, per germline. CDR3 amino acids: CASSQDSRGASLMNEQFF. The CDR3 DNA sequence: TGCGCCAGCAGCCAAGATTCCAGGGGCGCCTCTCTCATGAATGAGCAGTTCTTC.

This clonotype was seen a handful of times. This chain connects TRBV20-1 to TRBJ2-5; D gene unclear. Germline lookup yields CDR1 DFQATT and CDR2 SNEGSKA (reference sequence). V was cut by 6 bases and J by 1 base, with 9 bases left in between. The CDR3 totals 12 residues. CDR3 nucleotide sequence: TGCAGTGCGCCCCCCGGCCAAGAGACCCAGTACTTC. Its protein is CSAPPGQETQYF.

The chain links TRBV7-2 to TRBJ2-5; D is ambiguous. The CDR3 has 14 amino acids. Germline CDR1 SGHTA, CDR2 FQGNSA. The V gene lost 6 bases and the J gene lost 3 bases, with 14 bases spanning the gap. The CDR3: CASRPDSREETQYF. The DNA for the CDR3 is TGTGCCAGCAGGCCCGATAGTAGGGAAGAGACCCAGTACTTC.

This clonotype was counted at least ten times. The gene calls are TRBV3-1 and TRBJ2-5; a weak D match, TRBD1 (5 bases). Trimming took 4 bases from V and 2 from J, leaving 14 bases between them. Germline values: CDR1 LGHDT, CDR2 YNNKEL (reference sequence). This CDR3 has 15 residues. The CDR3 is CASSLPQGGQETQYF. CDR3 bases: TGTGCCAGCAGCCTTCCTCAGGGCGGTCAAGAGACCCAGTACTTC.

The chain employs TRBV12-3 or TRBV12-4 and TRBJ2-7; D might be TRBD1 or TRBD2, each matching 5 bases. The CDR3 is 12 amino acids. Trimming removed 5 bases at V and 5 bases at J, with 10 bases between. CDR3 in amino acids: CASSPGTHEQYF. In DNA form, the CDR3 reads TGTGCCAGCAGTCCGGGGACCCACGAGCAGTACTTC.